This TCR beta chain derives from a study of Tregs in tolerant kidney transplant recipients. Assay used: immunoSEQ multiplex PCR; TCRdb lists only in-frame clones, some missing. The table has about 110,000 clones, nearly 90% seen once. Unstimulated Tregs (CD4+CD25+CD127-) and CD4+CD25- non-Tregs were sorted from PBMCs. The TCR sequence derives from a human donor who received a combined kidney and bone marrow transplant. Here the sequenced sample was CD4+ T cells from blood, taken before the transplant.

Written as DNA, the CDR3 is TGTGCCAGCAGCTTCACCCTAGGAAGGGAGCAGTTCTTC. Translating gives CASSFTLGREQFF. The rearrangement joins TRBV11-2 to TRBJ2-1; D remains unclear. V gave up 3 bases and J gave up 10 bases, with 13 bases separating them. This CDR3 is 13 amino acids long. Germline CDR1 is SGHAT and CDR2 is FQNNGV.